One and the same sample provided the 13 T cell receptor beta chains below, sequenced in a study of T cell changes during pregnancy in multiple sclerosis. Assay used: immunoSEQ multiplex PCR; TCRdb lists only in-frame clones, some missing. The sample carries about 45,000 clones, roughly 96% recorded once. The specimen comprised peripheral blood, sampled in the second trimester of pregnancy. These receptors all stem from a female donor with multiple sclerosis, enrolled in a pregnancy study.

In this sample, this clone turned up once. The V gene is TRBV6-1, the J gene TRBJ1-2; D not certain. The CDR3 runs 12 residues. Germline V gene sequence: CDR1 MNHNS, CDR2 SASEGT. Deletions cut 6 bases from V and 4 bases from J, with 9 bases between. CDR3 residues: CASSDGGYGYTF. Here the CDR3 DNA reads TGTGCCAGCAGCGACGGCGGCTATGGCTACACCTTC.

The chain links TRBV14 to TRBJ2-7; the D gene is possibly TRBD1 (6 bases). Deletions cut 3 bases from V and 7 bases from J, with 10 bases between. The CDR3 totals 12 residues. Germline CDR1 reads SGHDN; CDR2 reads FVKESK. CDR3 sequence (DNA): TGTGCCAGCAGCCAGGGGGCCGCTGAGCAGTACTTC. The encoded protein is CASSQGAAEQYF.

V and J are TRBV6-1 and TRBJ2-7, with unresolved D. V was pared by 2 bases and J by 2 bases, with 4 bases between. The germline V gene encodes CDR1 MNHNS and CDR2 SASEGT. The CDR3 totals 12 residues. CDR3 loop: CASSERAYEQYF. The CDR3 DNA follows: TGTGCCAGCAGTGAACGGGCCTACGAGCAGTACTTC.

V usage is TRBV29-1 and J usage is TRBJ1-2; D is unclear. Germline CDR1 reads SQVTM; CDR2 reads ANQGSEA. CDR3 length: 12 residues. Trimming pared 2 bases from V and 1 base from J, leaving 5 bases between. CDR3: CSVERVNYGYTF. The CDR3 DNA reads as TGCAGCGTTGAAAGAGTTAACTATGGCTACACCTTC.

The chain uses TRBV30 and TRBJ2-7; 10 bases map to TRBD1. V trimming: 4 bases; J trimming: 2 bases; junction bases outside the gene matches: 8. Looked up from germline, CDR1 is GTSNPN and CDR2 is SVGIG (reference sequence). This CDR3 contains 15 residues. CDR3 DNA: TGTGCCTGGACCCTTGGCGGGACAGGGGCCTACGAGCAGTACTTC. Protein: CAWTLGGTGAYEQYF.

This CDR3 reads CASTKTSGGASFGNEQFF. The CDR3 region has the DNA TGTGCCAGTACGAAGACTAGCGGGGGGGCGTCTTTCGGGAATGAGCAGTTCTTC. V gene TRBV19 combines with J gene TRBJ2-1; 14 nucleotides match TRBD2. The CDR3 is 18 amino acids. V lost 7 bases, J lost 7 bases, and 15 bases stayed unmatched. Germline V gene lookup returns CDR1 LNHDA and CDR2 SQIVND (reference sequence).

This chain connects TRBV18 to TRBJ1-2; weak D call: TRBD1 (6 bases). The CDR3 is made up of 13 amino acids. Germline V gene lookup returns CDR1 KGHSH and CDR2 LQKENI. V dropped 3 bases and J dropped 5 bases, with 10 bases sitting between them. The chain's CDR3 is CASSPGGPYGYTF. The CDR3 region has the DNA TGTGCCAGCTCACCGGGGGGGCCTTATGGCTACACCTTC.

The chain carries TRBV7-9 and TRBJ2-1, with D tentatively TRBD2 (5 bases). V was clipped by 5 bases and J by 6 bases, with 17 bases between them. Germline CDR1 SEHNR, CDR2 FQNEAQ (reference sequence). The CDR3 sequence is 15 residues long. CDR3 sequence: CASSPPGRFSNEQFF. The CDR3 DNA is TGTGCCAGCAGCCCCCCGGGAAGGTTTTCCAATGAGCAGTTCTTC.

The genes are TRBV7-2 and TRBJ1-6, with 9 bases that match TRBD1. The germline V gene has CDR1 SGHTA and CDR2 FQGNSA. J lost 10 bases, V lost 3 bases, and 1 base had no gene match. The CDR3 extends over 13 amino acids. The CDR3: CASSFTGGSPLHF. The CDR3 nucleotides are TGTGCCAGCAGCTTTACAGGGGGCTCACCCCTCCACTTT.

This sequence joins TRBV4-1 and TRBJ2-7; D ambiguous. This CDR3 has 13 amino acids. Germline lookup yields CDR1 MGHRA and CDR2 YSYEKL. The V end lost 1 base, the J end lost 10 bases, and 14 bases lay between the germline ends. The CDR3 coding sequence is TGCGCCAGCAGCCAAGTGCGTGGTAGTTTTCAGTACTTC. This gives the protein CASSQVRGSFQYF.

The V call is TRBV30, the J call TRBJ2-7; 8 nucleotides match TRBD1. The V segment lost 4 bases and the J segment 6 bases; nucleotides outside the gene matches: 11. Germline CDR1 reads GTSNPN; CDR2 reads SVGIG (reference sequence). The CDR3 consists of 14 residues. The CDR3 here is CAWTAAGGWGEQYF. The CDR3 DNA reads as TGTGCCTGGACGGCGGCAGGGGGCTGGGGCGAGCAGTACTTC.

This sequence joins TRBV29-1 and TRBJ2-2; tentative D call: TRBD1 (5 bases). Germline loops: CDR1 SQVTM, CDR2 ANQGSEA. The CDR3 totals 17 residues. V dropped 7 bases and J dropped 3 bases, with 24 bases sitting between them. DNA for the CDR3: TGCAGCGGAGTCATTGCGGTCGGCCAGGGCGACACCGGGGAGCTGTTTTTT. Protein sequence: CSGVIAVGQGDTGELFF.

The chain joins TRBV19 to TRBJ1-2; the D is unclear. This CDR3 is 14 amino acids long. The V end lost 7 bases, the J end lost 4 bases, and 16 bases lay between the germline ends. Per germline, CDR1 LNHDA and CDR2 SQIVND (reference sequence). The CDR3 loop reads CASTVPSSAYGYTF. The CDR3 DNA follows: TGTGCCAGTACCGTCCCGTCCAGTGCCTATGGCTACACCTTC.